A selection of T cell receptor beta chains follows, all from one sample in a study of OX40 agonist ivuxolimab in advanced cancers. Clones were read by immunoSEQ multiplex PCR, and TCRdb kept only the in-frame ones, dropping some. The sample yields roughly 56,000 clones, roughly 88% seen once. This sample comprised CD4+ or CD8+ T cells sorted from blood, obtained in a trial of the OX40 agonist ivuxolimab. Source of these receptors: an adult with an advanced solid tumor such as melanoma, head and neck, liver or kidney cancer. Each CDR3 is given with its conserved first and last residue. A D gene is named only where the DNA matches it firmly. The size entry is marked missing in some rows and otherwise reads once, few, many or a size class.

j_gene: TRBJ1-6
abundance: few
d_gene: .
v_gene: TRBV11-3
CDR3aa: CASSSYNSPLHF
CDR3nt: TGTGCCAGCAGCTCCTATAATTCACCCCTCCACTTT

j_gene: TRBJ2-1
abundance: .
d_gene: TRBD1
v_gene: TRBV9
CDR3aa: CASSVATGSSYNEQFF
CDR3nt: TGTGCCAGCAGCGTCGCGACAGGGAGCTCCTACAATGAGCAGTTCTTC

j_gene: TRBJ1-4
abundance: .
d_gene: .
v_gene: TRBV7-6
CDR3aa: CASSLNPYSNEKLFF
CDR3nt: TGTGCCAGCAGCTTAAATCCTTACTCTAATGAAAAACTGTTTTTT

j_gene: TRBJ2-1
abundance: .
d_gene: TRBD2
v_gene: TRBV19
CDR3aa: CASSTILLAGDHNEQFF
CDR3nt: TGTGCCAGTAGTACTATTCTACTAGCGGGGGACCACAATGAGCAGTTCTTC

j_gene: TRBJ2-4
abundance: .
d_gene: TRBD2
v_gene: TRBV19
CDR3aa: CASSGGGNIQYF
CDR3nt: TGTGCCAGTAGTGGGGGAGGGAACATTCAGTACTTC

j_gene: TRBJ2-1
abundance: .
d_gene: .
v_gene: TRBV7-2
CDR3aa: CASSLRTDLLYNEQFF
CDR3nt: TGTGCCAGCAGCTTACGGACAGATTTACTCTACAATGAGCAGTTCTTC

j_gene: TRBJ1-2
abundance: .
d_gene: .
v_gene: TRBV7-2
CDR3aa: CASSTLSGDYGYTF
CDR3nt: TGTGCCAGCAGCACCTTGTCAGGGGACTATGGCTACACCTTC

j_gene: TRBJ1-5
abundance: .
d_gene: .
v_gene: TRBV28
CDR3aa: CASPTYRYTGKSQPQHF
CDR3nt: TGTGCCAGCCCCACGTACAGGTATACCGGGAAGAGTCAGCCCCAGCATTTT

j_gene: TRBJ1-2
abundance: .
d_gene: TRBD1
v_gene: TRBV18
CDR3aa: CASSEHPGTDYTF
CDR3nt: TGTGCCAGTTCCGAGCACCCCGGGACAGACTACACCTTC

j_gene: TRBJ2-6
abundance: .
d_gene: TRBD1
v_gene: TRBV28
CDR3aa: CASSSNTGGMFSGANVLTF
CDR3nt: TGTGCCAGCAGTTCCAATACAGGGGGTATGTTCTCTGGGGCCAACGTCCTGACTTTC

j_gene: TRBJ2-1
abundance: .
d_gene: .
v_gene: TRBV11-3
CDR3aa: CASSLMERDEQFF
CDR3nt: TGTGCCAGCAGCTTAATGGAGAGGGATGAGCAGTTCTTC

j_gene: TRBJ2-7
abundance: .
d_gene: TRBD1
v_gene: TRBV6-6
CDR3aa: CASSYLQGAEQYF
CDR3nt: TGTGCCAGCAGTTACCTCCAGGGGGCCGAGCAGTACTTC

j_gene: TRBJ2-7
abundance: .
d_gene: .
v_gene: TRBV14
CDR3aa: CASSQDRSPGYSYEQYF
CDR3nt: TGTGCCAGCAGCCAAGATCGGAGTCCGGGATACTCCTACGAGCAGTACTTC

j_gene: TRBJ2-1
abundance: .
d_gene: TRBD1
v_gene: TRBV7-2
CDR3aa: CASSLDREPHNEQFF
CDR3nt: TGTGCCAGCAGTTTGGACAGGGAGCCTCACAATGAGCAGTTCTTC

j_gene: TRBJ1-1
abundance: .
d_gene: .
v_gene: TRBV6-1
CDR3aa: CASSSRQNTEAFF
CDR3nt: TGTGCCAGCAGTTCACGCCAGAACACTGAAGCTTTCTTT

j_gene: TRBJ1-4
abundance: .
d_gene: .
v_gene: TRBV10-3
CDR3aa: CAISERMADKLFF
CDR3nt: TGTGCCATCAGTGAGCGTATGGCAGATAAACTGTTTTTT

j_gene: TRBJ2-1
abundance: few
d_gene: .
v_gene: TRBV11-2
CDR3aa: CASSLSGPYNEQFF
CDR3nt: TGTGCCAGCAGCTTATCGGGGCCCTACAATGAGCAGTTCTTC

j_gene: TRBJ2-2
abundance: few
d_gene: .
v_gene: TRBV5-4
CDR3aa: CASSSGRLNTGELFF
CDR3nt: TGTGCCAGCAGCTCGGGACGGTTGAACACCGGGGAGCTGTTTTTT

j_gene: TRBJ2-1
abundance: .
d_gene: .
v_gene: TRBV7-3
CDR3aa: CASSFAYTDIPDEQFF
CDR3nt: TGTGCCAGCAGCTTCGCTTATACAGATATCCCGGATGAGCAGTTCTTC

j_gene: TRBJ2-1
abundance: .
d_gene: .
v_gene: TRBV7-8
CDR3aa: CASSPVALSYNEQFF
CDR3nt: TGTGCCAGCAGCCCCGTCGCCCTCTCCTACAATGAGCAGTTCTTC

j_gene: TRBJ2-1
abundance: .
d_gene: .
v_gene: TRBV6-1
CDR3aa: CASSDGRRGWDNEQFF
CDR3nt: TGTGCCAGCAGTGATGGCCGGAGGGGTTGGGACAATGAGCAGTTCTTC

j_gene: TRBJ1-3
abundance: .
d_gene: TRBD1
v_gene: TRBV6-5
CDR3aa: CASSDRAAANTIYF
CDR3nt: TGTGCCAGCAGTGACAGGGCCGCCGCGAACACCATATATTTT

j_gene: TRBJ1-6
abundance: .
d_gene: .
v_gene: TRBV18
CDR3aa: CASSPPSGLGHSPLHF
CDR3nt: TGTGCCAGCTCACCACCAAGCGGGCTTGGGCATTCACCCCTCCACTTT

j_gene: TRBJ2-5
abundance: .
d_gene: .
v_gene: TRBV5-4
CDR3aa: CASSLTADAFRETQYF
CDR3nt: TGTGCCAGCAGCTTGACCGCCGACGCGTTCCGAGAGACCCAGTACTTC

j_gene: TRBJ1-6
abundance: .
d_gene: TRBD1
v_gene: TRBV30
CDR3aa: CAWNGQGNSPLHF
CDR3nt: TGTGCCTGGAACGGACAGGGGAATTCACCCCTCCACTTT

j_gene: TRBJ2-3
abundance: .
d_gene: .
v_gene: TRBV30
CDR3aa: CAWSEGIDTQYF
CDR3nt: TGTGCCTGGAGTGAGGGGATAGATACGCAGTATTTT

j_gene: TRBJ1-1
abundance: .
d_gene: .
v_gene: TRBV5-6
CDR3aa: CASSLSLERWTEAFF
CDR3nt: TGTGCCAGCAGCTTATCATTGGAGAGGTGGACTGAAGCTTTCTTT

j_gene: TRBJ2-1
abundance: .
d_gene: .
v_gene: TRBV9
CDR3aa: CASSFGDSGQFF
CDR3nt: TGTGCCAGCAGCTTCGGGGATTCCGGGCAGTTCTTC

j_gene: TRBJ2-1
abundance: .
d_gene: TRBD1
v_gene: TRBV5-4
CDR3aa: CASSRDSSYNEQFF
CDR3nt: TGTGCCAGCAGCCGGGACAGCTCCTACAATGAGCAGTTCTTC

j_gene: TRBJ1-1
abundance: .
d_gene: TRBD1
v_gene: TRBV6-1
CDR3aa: CASSGQGAPTTEAFF
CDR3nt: TGTGCCAGCAGTGGACAGGGGGCGCCGACCACTGAAGCTTTCTTT

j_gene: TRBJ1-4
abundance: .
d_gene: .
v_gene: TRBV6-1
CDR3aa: CASSTGTTNEKLFF
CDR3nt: TGTGCCAGCAGCACAGGGACAACTAATGAAAAACTGTTTTTT

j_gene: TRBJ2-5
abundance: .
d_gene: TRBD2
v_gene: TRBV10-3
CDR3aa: CASSGEIQETQYF
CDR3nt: TGTGCCTCTAGCGGGGAGATACAAGAGACCCAGTACTTC

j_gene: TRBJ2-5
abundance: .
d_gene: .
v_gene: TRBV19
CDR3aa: CASSIKYQETQYF
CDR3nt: TGTGCCAGTAGTATCAAGTACCAAGAGACCCAGTACTTC

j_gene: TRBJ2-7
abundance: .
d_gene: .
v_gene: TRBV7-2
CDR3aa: CASSSQGSGYEQYF
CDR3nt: TGTGCCAGCAGCTCGCAGGGTTCAGGCTACGAGCAGTACTTC

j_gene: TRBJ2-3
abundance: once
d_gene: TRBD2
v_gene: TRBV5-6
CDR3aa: CASSSTTLSGGVTTDTQYF
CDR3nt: TGTGCCAGCAGCTCAACAACCTTAAGCGGGGGGGTAACCACAGATACGCAGTATTTT

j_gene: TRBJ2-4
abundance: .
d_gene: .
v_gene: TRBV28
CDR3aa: CASSLGQDGDIQYF
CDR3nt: TGTGCCAGCAGTTTAGGTCAGGATGGCGACATTCAGTACTTC

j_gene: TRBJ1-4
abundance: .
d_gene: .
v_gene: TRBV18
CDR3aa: CASSPPDSEKLFF
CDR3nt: TGTGCCAGCTCACCCCCGGACAGTGAAAAACTGTTTTTT

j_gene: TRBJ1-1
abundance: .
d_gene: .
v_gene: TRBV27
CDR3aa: CASRATGTMNTEAFF
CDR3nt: TGTGCCAGCAGAGCTACCGGGACTATGAACACTGAAGCTTTCTTT

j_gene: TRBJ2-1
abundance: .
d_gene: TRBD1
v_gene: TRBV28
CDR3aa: CASSFFGTGYQNEQFF
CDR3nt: TGTGCCAGCAGTTTCTTCGGGACAGGGTATCAGAATGAGCAGTTCTTC

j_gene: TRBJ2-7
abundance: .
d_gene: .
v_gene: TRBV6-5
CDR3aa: CASSYGQLRSYEQYF
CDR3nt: TGTGCCAGCAGTTACGGACAGCTGAGATCCTACGAGCAGTACTTC

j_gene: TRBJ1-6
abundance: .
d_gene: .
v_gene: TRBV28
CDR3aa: CASSIGGADNSPLHF
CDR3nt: TGTGCCAGCAGTATTGGGGGGGCGGATAATTCACCCCTCCACTTT

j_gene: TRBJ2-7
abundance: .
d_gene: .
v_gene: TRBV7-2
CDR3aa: CASNIIQGGNYEQYF
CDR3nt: TGTGCCAGCAATATCATACAGGGAGGGAACTACGAGCAGTACTTC

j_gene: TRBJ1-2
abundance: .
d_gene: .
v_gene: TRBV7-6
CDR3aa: CASSYARPTPLIGYTF
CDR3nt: TGTGCCAGCAGCTACGCCCGACCCACACCTCTTATTGGCTACACCTTC

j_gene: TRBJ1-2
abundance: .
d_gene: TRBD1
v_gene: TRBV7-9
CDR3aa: CASTLGTGTKANYGYTF
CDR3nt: TGTGCCAGCACTCTAGGGACAGGCACGAAGGCTAACTATGGCTACACCTTC

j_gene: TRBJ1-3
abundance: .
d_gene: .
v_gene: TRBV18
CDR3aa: CASSPGQSGNTIYF
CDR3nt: TGTGCCAGCTCGCCCGGACAGTCAGGAAACACCATATATTTT

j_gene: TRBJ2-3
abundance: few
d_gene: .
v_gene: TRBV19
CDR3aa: CASSIPGGATRGDTQYF
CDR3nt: TGTGCCAGTAGTATCCCCGGCGGGGCAACCCGGGGAGATACGCAGTATTTT

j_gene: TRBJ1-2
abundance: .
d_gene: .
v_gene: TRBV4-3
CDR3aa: CASSPGAGWGNYGYTF
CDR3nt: TGCGCCAGCAGCCCCGGGGCAGGCTGGGGCAACTATGGCTACACCTTC

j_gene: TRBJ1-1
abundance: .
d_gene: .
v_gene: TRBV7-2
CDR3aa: CASSGHLNTEAFF
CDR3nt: TGTGCCAGCAGCGGGCACTTGAACACTGAAGCTTTCTTT